This TCR beta chain was found in a study of OX40 agonist ivuxolimab in advanced cancers. Study findings and constraints: CD8+ T cells (on average) carried more expanded clones than CD4+ T cells. Normalized T-cell clonal expansion was also low in a subset of nonresponders. At 0.1 to 3.0 mg/kg, CD4+ and CD8+ blood T cells expanded clonally by week 6.

The method was immunoSEQ multiplex PCR; TCRdb's version includes in-frame clones alone and lacks a portion of them. This sample has 72,000 or so clones; approximately 86% occur once, and the top ten carry under 1%. Points on this clone: The antigen is unknown.

Blood sampling was done at baseline, cycle 4 day 1, and cycle 7 day 1. This CDR3 spans 19 amino acids. Germline V gene data show CDR1 as ENHRY and CDR2 as SYGVKD. J gave up 8 bases and V 0 bases, and 12 bases lay outside the gene matches. The sample was CD4+ or CD8+ T cells sorted from blood, taken in a trial of the OX40 agonist ivuxolimab. The chain combines TRBV10-3 with TRBJ2-1; 14 nucleotides match TRBD2. This clonotype was obtained from an adult with an advanced solid tumor such as melanoma, head and neck, liver or kidney cancer. CDR3: CAISESGVTGTSGRHEQFF. In DNA, the CDR3 is TGTGCCATCAGTGAGTCAGGTGTGACCGGGACTAGCGGGAGACATGAGCAGTTCTTC.